The subject of this entry is one TCR beta chain. What it binds is not known. The PCR employed 60 Vbeta primers together with 13 Jbeta primers. The protocol was immunoSEQ multiplex PCR, while the TCRdb copy is restricted to in-frame clones and leaves out a portion. The sample has over 95,000 clones; over 75% are singletons. The data are from a study of cytomegalovirus exposure and HLA in healthy donors. The wider study: HLA-typed donors were the source of tens of millions of unique TCRs, which an early data release held. Study results and limitations: For TCR beta chains, V- and J-gene trimming was later linked to a missense DCLRE1C variant.

Trimming took 2 bases from V and 8 from J; bases not matched to a gene: 9. There are 15 residues in the CDR3. Germline V lookup: CDR1 SGHRS, CDR2 YFSETQ. Sequenced input: PBMCs. This clonotype originated in a middle-aged man in good health and CMV-seronegative. V and J are TRBV5-1 and TRBJ2-1, with 8 bases fitting TRBD1. For the CDR3, the DNA is TGCGCCAGCAGCTTCGTCCAGGGGGCGAGGGATGAGCAGTTCTTC. This sequence encodes CASSFVQGARDEQFF.